This paragraph covers one T cell receptor (beta chain) sequence. The data were obtained in a study of T cells expressing NK-cell markers. Across the whole study: The authors sequenced eight donors, of whom seven were HCMV-seropositive and one was seronegative.

TCRdb reanalyzed the 5' RACE reads and collapses them to one entry per CDR3 protein, without DNA. Its table records hundreds of thousands of distinct CDR3 sequences. The CDR3 contains 14 residues. The germline V gene encodes CDR1 MGHDK and CDR2 SYGVNS. The TCR originated in a woman between 18 and 69 years old in good health. Sample: blood T cells: a sorted CD56 or NKG2C T cell subset, CD4+ or CD8+ T cells, or bulk PBMC T cells (not recorded which). The chain links TRBV25-1 to TRBJ2-5; as DNA is missing, the TRBD1 call by TCRdb cannot be tested. The CDR3 sequence is CASSEMTGGETQYF.